This T cell receptor beta chain emerged from a study of cytomegalovirus exposure and HLA in healthy donors. Whole-study results and caveats: Immune exposure data for these donors was limited to CMV serostatus.

The primer mix had 60 Vbeta and 13 Jbeta primers. Method: immunoSEQ multiplex PCR; TCRdb's copy keeps in-frame clones and lacks some. Reported are 45,000 to 55,000 clones; the ten largest clones contain more than 9.5%. Remarks on this clone: Antigen specificity is unknown.

The sequenced sample consisted of PBMCs. The source is a woman aged 45-59 years in good health and CMV-seropositive.

CDR3 DNA: TGTGACAACAGCCAGGGAGGAGGATGGTTCCCTCAGAACACTGAAGCTTTCTTT. Its translation is CDNSQGGGWFPQNTEAFF. V usage is TRBV13 and J usage is TRBJ1-1; D possibly corresponds to TRBD1 (5 bases). This CDR3 has 18 residues. Germline CDR1 reads PRHDT; CDR2 reads FYEKMQ (reference sequence).